This TCR beta chain was found in a study of blood T cell repertoires in COVID-19. Study information: T cells, B-cell-depleted T cells, or PBMCs provided the cDNA or gDNA that served as material.

How the authors handled the data: Researchers report that nucleated cell counts were estimated from reference gene primer amplification. Generated by immunoSEQ multiplex PCR, the TCRdb table keeps only in-frame clones and is missing some. V, J and clone size are those of that table, while D and trimming were read from the DNA. The table records some 430,000 clones, about 92% of them present only once. In Cohort 3, a recovered donor had either two negative PCRs, clearance, or symptom resolution. Unmatched junction bases numbered 6, after V lost 0 bases and J lost 10 bases. Germline lookup yields CDR1 SGDLS and CDR2 YYNGEE. This CDR3 region has 15 residues.

The sample taken for sequencing was PBMCs or T cells enriched from blood (not recorded which). The chain joins TRBV9 to TRBJ1-6, with 8 bases matching TRBD1. This sequence was found in a man younger than 35 who had recovered from COVID-19. CDR3 loop: CASSVGTGGGSPLHF. The CDR3 coding sequence is TGTGCCAGCAGCGTAGGTACAGGGGGAGGGTCACCCCTCCACTTT.